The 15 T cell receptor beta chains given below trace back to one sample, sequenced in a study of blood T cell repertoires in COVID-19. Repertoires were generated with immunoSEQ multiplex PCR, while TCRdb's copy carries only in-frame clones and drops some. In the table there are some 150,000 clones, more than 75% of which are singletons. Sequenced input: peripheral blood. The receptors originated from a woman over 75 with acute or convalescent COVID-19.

CDR3 residues: CASSFGVHENEKLFF. The CDR3 DNA follows: TGTGCCAGCAGCTTTGGTGTCCACGAGAATGAAAAACTGTTTTTT. The rearrangement joins TRBV5-6 to TRBJ1-4; D is unresolved. The CDR3 extends over 15 amino acids. V shed 2 bases and J shed 5 bases, with 13 bases lying between them. The V gene's germline CDR1 is SGHDT and CDR2 YYEEEE. Complete variable domain (other parts from reference TRBV5-6 and TRBJ1-4): DAGVTQSPTHLIKTRGQQVTLRCSPKSGHDTVSWYQQALGQGPQFIFQYYEEEERQRGNFPDRFSGHQFPNYSSELNVNALLLGDSALYLCASSFGVHENEKLFFGSGTQLSVL.

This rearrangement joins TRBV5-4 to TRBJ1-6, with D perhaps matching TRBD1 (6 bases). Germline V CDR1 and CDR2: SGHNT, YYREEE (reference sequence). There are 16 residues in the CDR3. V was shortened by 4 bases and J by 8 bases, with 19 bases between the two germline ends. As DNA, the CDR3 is TGTGCCAGCAGCCTTGGACAGACCGGCCCCGATTCACCCCTCCACTTT. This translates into CASSLGQTGPDSPLHF.

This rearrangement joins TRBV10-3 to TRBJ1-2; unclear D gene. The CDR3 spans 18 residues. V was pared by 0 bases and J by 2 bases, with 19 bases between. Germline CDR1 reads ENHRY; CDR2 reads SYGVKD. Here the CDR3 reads CAISESSWVGGQNYGYTF. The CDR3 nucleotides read TGTGCCATCAGTGAGTCGAGCTGGGTAGGTGGGCAGAACTATGGCTACACCTTC.

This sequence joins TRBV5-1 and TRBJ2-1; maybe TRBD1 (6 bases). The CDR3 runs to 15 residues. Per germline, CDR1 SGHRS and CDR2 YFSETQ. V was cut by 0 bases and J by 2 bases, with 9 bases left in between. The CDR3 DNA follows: TGCGCCAGCAGCTTGGTGGACAGCGCCTACAATGAGCAGTTCTTC. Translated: CASSLVDSAYNEQFF.

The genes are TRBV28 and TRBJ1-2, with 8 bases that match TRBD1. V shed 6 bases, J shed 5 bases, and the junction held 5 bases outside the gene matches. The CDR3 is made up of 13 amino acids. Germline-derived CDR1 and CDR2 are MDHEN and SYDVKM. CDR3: CASSPDRAYGYTF. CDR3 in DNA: TGTGCCAGCAGCCCGGACAGGGCTTATGGCTACACCTTC.

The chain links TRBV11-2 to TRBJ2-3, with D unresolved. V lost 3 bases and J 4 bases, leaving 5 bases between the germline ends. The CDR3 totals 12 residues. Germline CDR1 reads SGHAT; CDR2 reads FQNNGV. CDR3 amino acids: CASSFSSDTQYF. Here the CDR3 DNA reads TGTGCCAGCAGCTTTTCCTCAGATACGCAGTATTTT.

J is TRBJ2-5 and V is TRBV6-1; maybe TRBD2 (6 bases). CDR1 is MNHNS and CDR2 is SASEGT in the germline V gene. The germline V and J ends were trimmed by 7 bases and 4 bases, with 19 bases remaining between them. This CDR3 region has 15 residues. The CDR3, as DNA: TGTGCCAGCATCAGAGGGGCGGGAAACGGAGAGACCCAGTACTTC. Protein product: CASIRGAGNGETQYF.

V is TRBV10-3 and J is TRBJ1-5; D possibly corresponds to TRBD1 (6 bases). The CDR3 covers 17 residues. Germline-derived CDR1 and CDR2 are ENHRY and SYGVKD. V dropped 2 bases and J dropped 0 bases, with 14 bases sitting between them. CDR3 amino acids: CAISEGRQANSNQPQHF. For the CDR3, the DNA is TGTGCCATCAGTGAGGGAAGACAGGCGAATAGCAATCAGCCCCAGCATTTT.

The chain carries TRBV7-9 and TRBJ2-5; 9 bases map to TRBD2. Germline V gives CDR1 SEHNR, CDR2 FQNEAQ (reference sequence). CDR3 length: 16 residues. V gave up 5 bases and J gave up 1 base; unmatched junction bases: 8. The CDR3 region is CASSAGAGGTQETQYF. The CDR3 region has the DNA TGTGCCAGCAGCGCCGGAGCGGGAGGTACCCAAGAGACCCAGTACTTC.

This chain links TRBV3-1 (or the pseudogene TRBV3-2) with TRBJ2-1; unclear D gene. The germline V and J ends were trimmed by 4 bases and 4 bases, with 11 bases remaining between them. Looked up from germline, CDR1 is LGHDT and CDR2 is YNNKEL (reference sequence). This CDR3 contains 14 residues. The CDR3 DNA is TGTGCCAGCAGCCCTTTTGGAGAATACAATGAGCAGTTCTTC. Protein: CASSPFGEYNEQFF.

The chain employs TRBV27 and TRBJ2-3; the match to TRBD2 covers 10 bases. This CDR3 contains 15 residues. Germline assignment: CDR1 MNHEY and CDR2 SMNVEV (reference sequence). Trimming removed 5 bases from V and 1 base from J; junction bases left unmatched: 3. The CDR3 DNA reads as TGTGCCAGCAGTACCCTAGCGGGGGGCACAGATACGCAGTATTTT. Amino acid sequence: CASSTLAGGTDTQYF.

DNA of the CDR3: TGTGCCAGCAGCAGGACAGGGGGCGAAGGCTACACCTTC. This encodes CASSRTGGEGYTF. The chain carries TRBV11-2 and TRBJ1-2; 11 positions agree with TRBD1. Germline V gene data show CDR1 as SGHAT and CDR2 as FQNNGV. Unmatched junction bases numbered 4, after V lost 5 bases and J lost 8 bases. The CDR3 covers 13 residues.

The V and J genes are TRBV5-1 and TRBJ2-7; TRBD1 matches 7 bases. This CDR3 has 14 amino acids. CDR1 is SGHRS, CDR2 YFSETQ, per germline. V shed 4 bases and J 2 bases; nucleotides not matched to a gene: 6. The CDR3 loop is CASSLGQVAYEQYF. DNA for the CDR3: TGCGCCAGCAGCCTAGGACAGGTGGCCTACGAGCAGTACTTC.

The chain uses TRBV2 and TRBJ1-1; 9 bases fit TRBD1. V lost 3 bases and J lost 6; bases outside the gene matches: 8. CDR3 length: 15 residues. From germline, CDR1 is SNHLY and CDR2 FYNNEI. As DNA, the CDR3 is TGTGCCAGCAGTGACTACGGACAGGGGTTCCCTGAAGCTTTCTTT. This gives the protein CASSDYGQGFPEAFF. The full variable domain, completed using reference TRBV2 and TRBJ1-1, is EPEVTQTPSHQVTQMGQEVILRCVPISNHLYFYWYRQILGQKVEFLVSFYNNEISEKSEIFDDQFSVERPDGSNFTLKIRSTKLEDSAMYFCASSDYGQGFPEAFFGQGTRLTVV.

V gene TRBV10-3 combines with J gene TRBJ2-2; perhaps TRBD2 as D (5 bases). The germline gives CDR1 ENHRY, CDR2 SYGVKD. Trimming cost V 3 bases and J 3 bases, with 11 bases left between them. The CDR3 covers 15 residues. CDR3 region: CAISEPLGDTGELFF. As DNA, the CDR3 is TGTGCCATCAGTGAACCCCTCGGGGACACCGGGGAGCTGTTTTTT.